This T cell receptor (beta chain) was captured in a study of CD4 T cells in relation to SARS-CoV-2 and coronaviruses listed by TCRdb under 2021. Broadly, across the study: The ViraFEST assay cultured PBMCs with antigen for 10 days, then sequenced TCR beta CDR3s to find antigen-specific clonal expansions. An HIV-1 Nef peptide pool or a culture without peptide was used as the negative reference condition. Using patient-derived lymphoblastoid cell lines, the shared crossreactive spike epitopes were mapped to their HLA restriction. Memory CD4+ T cell crossreactivity between SARS-CoV-2 and common cold coronavirus spike proteins was assessed at the TCR clonotype level in the study. The Adaptive Biotechnologies TCR-sequencing kit was used to sequence samples from a few pre-COVID donors and the naive versus memory experiments, whereas other data were Illumina-based. Expansion assays from other donors in the study were sequenced with a different, Illumina-based TCR-beta assay. What the authors observed across the whole study: Around two thirds of donors had memory CD4+ clonotypes that crossrecognized SARS-CoV-2 and at least one common cold coronavirus spike. Small numbers of patients and of tested TCRs were a limitation of the study. Since the crossreactivity analysis centred on spike protein, crossreactivity against other viral proteins was not assessed. Pre-pandemic and post-infection samples were not both contributed by any donor, so tracing of the source of pre-existing responses was limited. Significantly weaker SARS-CoV-2-driven expansion was shown by crossreactive clones than by monoreactive clones, consistent with antigenic imprinting.

CD4+ T cells from unexposed donors were collected before the COVID-19 pandemic (2011-2018). The EasySep CD4+ T cell isolation kit was used to isolate CD4+ T cells once the cultures had run for roughly 11 days. As cell numbers permitted, CD4+ T cells from unexposed donors were tested for reactivity to SARS-CoV-2 S and N and to four common cold coronavirus spike pools. Each well held two million PBMCs cultured in IMDM containing roughly 5% human AB serum and 10 IU/ml IL-2. Half of the culture medium was replaced with fresh IL-2-containing medium on days 3 and 7. In general, every peptide culture condition was set up in three replicate wells. Leukapheresis product for the unexposed donors was bought commercially. PBMCs were isolated from leukapheresis product or whole blood by Ficoll-Paque PLUS gradient centrifugation. PBMCs were either cryopreserved at -140°C or used fresh in the expansion assay. The QIAamp Micro DNA Kit was used to extract genomic DNA from the CD4+ T cells.

Trimming at the junction amounts to 5 bases on V and 6 bases on J, and the germline ends lie 17 bases apart. Taken from the germline V gene, the CDR1 and CDR2 loops are SGDLS and YYNGEE. The CDR3 runs 15 amino acids, cysteine and phenylalanine included. The entry retains the CDR3 DNA only, 45 bases that are in frame from base 1. On this clone itself: Its antigen is unknown. Base qualities are not provided; no much larger clone lies one nucleotide away. The same CDR3 is also encoded by other DNA sequences in this sample.

Library construction relied on the immunoSEQ multiplex PCR assay. The published analysis was carried out like this. During preprocessing, nonproductive sequences were removed, along with CDR3s that did not begin with C, did not end with F or W, or were shorter than 7 amino acids. The MANAFEST web app was used to call antigen-specific clonotypes on the basis of expansion compared with the reference and with other culture wells. A clone was considered positive if significant expansion relative to the reference culture was observed in 2 of 3 replicate wells at an FDR below 0.05. Positive clones also required significant expansion versus all other tandem wells and an odds ratio above 5. After three terminal residues were trimmed from each end, CDR3 homology was quantified as pairwise Levenshtein distance using the stringdist R package. TCRdb holds this immuneACCESS table with in-frame rearrangements only. Some clones are missing; in checked studies, unresolved V genes explain under half, and the rest has no known cause. D and trimming come from the DNA, and the V and J calls and clone size come from that table. For this sample the table gives about 22,000 clones, of which approximately 70% were detected only once. About a sixth of the sample is held by the ten biggest clonotypes.

This receptor was identified in a human donor in good health. Sequencing input: CD4+ T cells from PBMCs, cultured in vitro. This chain is built from TRBV9 and TRBJ2-2; the D call is tentative, TRBD1 or TRBD2, as each matches 5 bases. The DNA reads TGTGCCAGCAGTGTGGGGCCTAGCACGGCCGGGGAGCTGTTTTTT. The resulting protein is CASSVGPSTAGELFF.